Below are 18 T cell receptor beta chains sequenced from a single sample in a study of blood T cell repertoires in COVID-19. The repertoire was sequenced with immunoSEQ multiplex PCR; TCRdb's copy has only in-frame clones and lacks some. Among approximately 200,000 clones listed, about 90% were seen once. Sample: PBMCs or T cells enriched from blood (not recorded which). The receptors stem from a woman in her thirties who had recovered from COVID-19.

V usage is TRBV7-8 and J usage is TRBJ2-3, with TRBD1 as a possible D gene (6 bases). This CDR3 comprises 14 residues. The V and J ends lost 5 bases and 1 base respectively, with 10 bases between them. In germline, CDR1 is SGHVS, CDR2 FQNEAQ. The CDR3: CASSARTGTDTQYF. The DNA for the CDR3 is TGTGCCAGCAGCGCCCGGACAGGCACAGATACGCAGTATTTT.

In this sample, this clone turned up a few times. The V call is TRBV27, the J call TRBJ1-1, with D possibly being TRBD1 (5 bases). Germline CDR1 MNHEY, CDR2 SMNVEV (reference sequence). The CDR3 loop spans 16 amino acids. Trimming shortened V by 1 base and J by 5 bases, and 17 bases separated the two germline ends. Here the CDR3 DNA reads TGTGCCAGCAGTTTATTCATGCGGGGGGAAGCGACTGAAGCTTTCTTT. Translated, it gives CASSLFMRGEATEAFF.

The table lists this clone with a count of one. V is TRBV21-1 and J is TRBJ2-1; TRBD1 reflects the table's D call only, with no check against the DNA. TRBV21-1 is termed a pseudogene. The CDR3 totals 16 residues. CDR3 in amino acids: CASSKAQSPRVNEQFF. The DNA for the CDR3 is TGTGCCAGCAGCAAAGCGCAGTCGCCCAGGGTAAATGAGCAGTTCTTC.

J is TRBJ1-1 and V is TRBV19, with a possible D match to TRBD1 (6 bases). This CDR3 has 15 amino acids. CDR1 is LNHDA, CDR2 SQIVND, per germline (reference sequence). V was pared by 5 bases and J by 4 bases, with 17 bases between. CDR3 sequence (DNA): TGTGCCAGTAGTCTCAGCGCAGGGGTGGGCACTGAAGCTTTCTTT. It translates to CASSLSAGVGTEAFF.

This chain joins TRBV7-9 and TRBJ2-5; the match to TRBD1 covers 8 bases. CDR1 is SEHNR and CDR2 is FQNEAQ in the germline V gene (reference sequence). There are 15 residues in the CDR3. The CDR3 DNA reads as TGTGCGACCAAACCCGGGACAGGTAGCCAAGAGACCCAGTACTTC. This codes for CATKPGTGSQETQYF.

The J gene is TRBJ1-1, the V gene TRBV7-2; TRBD1 is a possible D gene (5 bases). CDR1 is SGHTA and CDR2 is FQGNSA in the germline V gene. CDR3 length: 15 amino acids. Trimming cost V 0 bases and J 1 base, with 9 bases left between them. CDR3 bases: TGTGCCAGCAGCTTAGCCCTCGACAGGAACACTGAAGCTTTCTTT. Protein: CASSLALDRNTEAFF.

The rearrangement links TRBV7-9 to TRBJ1-1, with TRBD1 matching 8 bases. In germline, CDR1 is SEHNR, CDR2 FQNEAQ (reference sequence). The CDR3 spans 15 residues. The ends lost 6 bases at V and 3 bases at J; junction bases unmatched: 9. CDR3 residues: CASRFQGAGDTEAFF. The CDR3 DNA sequence: TGTGCCAGCAGATTCCAGGGGGCTGGGGACACTGAAGCTTTCTTT.

The chain is built from TRBV11-3 and TRBJ1-5; D is undetermined. Germline V gene lookup returns CDR1 SGHNT and CDR2 YENEEA. V gave up 6 bases and J gave up 3 bases, with 12 bases separating them. The CDR3 spans 14 residues. CDR3 nucleotides: TGTGCCAGCAGGCCCGGGGATCCCAATCAGCCCCAGCATTTT. Protein product: CASRPGDPNQPQHF.

The chain links TRBV7-9 to TRBJ1-1; TRBD1 might be the D (5 bases). V was trimmed by 3 bases and J by 1 base, leaving 15 bases between them. The length of the CDR3 is 16 residues. Germline CDR1 is SEHNR and CDR2 is FQNEAQ (reference sequence). The CDR3 loop reads CASSLKWGSPNTEAFF. The CDR3 region has the DNA TGTGCCAGCAGCTTGAAGTGGGGCAGTCCGAACACTGAAGCTTTCTTT.

This rearrangement joins TRBV29-1 to TRBJ2-7; 7 positions match TRBD1. This CDR3 has 12 residues. CDR1 is SQVTM, CDR2 ANQGSEA, per germline. Losses at the gene ends were 6 bases for V and 6 bases for J; bases not matched to a gene: 8. The CDR3 bases are TGCAGCGTGCCCCTGACAGGGACCGAGCAGTACTTC. Residues: CSVPLTGTEQYF.

This chain connects TRBV25-1 to TRBJ1-1; a possible D gene is TRBD1 (6 bases). V dropped 1 base and J dropped 9 bases, with 12 bases sitting between them. CDR1 and CDR2 (germline): MGHDK, SYGVNS. This CDR3 spans 13 amino acids. This CDR3 is CASSELTGAKAFF. The CDR3 DNA follows: TGTGCCAGCAGTGAATTGACAGGAGCTAAAGCTTTCTTT.

The CDR3 reads CASSLYAGEWGYTF. The CDR3 DNA is TGTGCCAGCAGCTTATACGCAGGGGAGTGGGGCTACACCTTC. This chain joins TRBV7-9 and TRBJ1-2, with TRBD1 as a possible D gene (6 bases). Trimming cost V 2 bases and J 8 bases, with 15 bases left between them. CDR3 length: 14 residues. Germline CDR1 is SEHNR and CDR2 is FQNEAQ (reference sequence).

This CDR3 is CASSLDRTSYNEQFF. CDR3 bases: TGCGCCAGCAGCTTGGACAGGACCTCTTACAATGAGCAGTTCTTC. The genes are TRBV5-1 and TRBJ2-1; D is perhaps TRBD1 (5 bases). CDR3 length: 15 amino acids. Between the trimmed V and J ends, which lost 0 bases and 4 bases, there was a span of 11 bases. Germline lookup yields CDR1 SGHRS and CDR2 YFSETQ.

The chain combines TRBV18 with TRBJ2-1; the D gene is possibly TRBD2 (6 bases). The germline V gene has CDR1 KGHSH and CDR2 LQKENI. V lost 3 bases, J lost 2 bases, and 11 bases lay in between. This CDR3 is built from 15 residues. Written as DNA, the CDR3 is TGTGCCAGCTCACCTGGTCTAGCGACCTACAATGAGCAGTTCTTC. Translated, it gives CASSPGLATYNEQFF. Using reference TRBV18 and TRBJ2-1 for the parts outside the CDR3, the full variable domain is NAGVMQNPRHLVRRRGQEARLRCSPMKGHSHVYWYRQLPEEGLKFMVYLQKENIIDESGMPKERFSAEFPKEGPSILRIQQVVRGDSAAYFCASSPGLATYNEQFFGPGTRLTVL.

V gene TRBV30 combines with J gene TRBJ2-3; 7 positions match TRBD2. J was trimmed by 2 bases and V by 3 bases; bases with no gene match: 2. The CDR3 runs 13 residues. The germline V gene encodes CDR1 GTSNPN and CDR2 SVGIG (reference sequence). The CDR3 spells CAWRLASTDTQYF. CDR3 in DNA: TGTGCCTGGAGACTAGCGTCCACAGATACGCAGTATTTT.

V usage is TRBV5-1 and J usage is TRBJ2-7, with 9 bases matching TRBD2. The CDR3 is 15 residues long. With V trimmed by 1 base and J by 6 bases, 8 bases remained unmatched. Germline V gene sequence: CDR1 SGHRS, CDR2 YFSETQ. CDR3 sequence: CASSLSPSGEGEQYF. The CDR3 DNA reads as TGCGCCAGCAGCTTGAGTCCTAGCGGGGAGGGCGAGCAGTACTTC.

This clone appeared once. This chain links TRBV6-2 or TRBV6-3 with TRBJ1-6, with a weak D call TRBD1 (5 bases). V shed 5 bases and J shed 5 bases, with 16 bases lying between them. Germline CDR1 is MNHEY and CDR2 is SVGEGT. The CDR3 has 16 residues. This CDR3 reads CASSARRQRDNSPLHF. In DNA form, the CDR3 reads TGTGCCAGCAGTGCTCGACGACAGCGCGATAATTCACCCCTCCACTTT.

The sample holds one count of this clone. The V gene is TRBV13, the J gene TRBJ1-2, with TRBD1 matching 8 bases. Germline CDR1 is PRHDT and CDR2 is FYEKMQ (reference sequence). After removal of 5 bases from V and 2 bases from J, the junction contained 10 bases not matched to a gene. This CDR3 has 16 residues. The CDR3 here is CASSPQPDRVNYGYTF. Here the CDR3 DNA reads TGTGCCAGCAGCCCCCAGCCGGACAGGGTGAACTATGGCTACACCTTC.